Each of the 26 T cell receptor beta chains below was sequenced from the same sample in a study of T cells in Graves' hyperthyroidism and ophthalmopathy. From RNA transcripts, TCR beta CDR3 regions were amplified. First-round RT-PCR of the TCR CDR3 relied on the HTBI primer set. TCRdb reprocessed the multiplex PCR reads with MiXCR, giving one entry per CDR3 protein. Here the sample spans about 680,000 distinct CDR3 sequences, under 45% being singletons. Material for sequencing was blood. Every receptor here comes from a woman aged 40 to 50 with Graves' hyperthyroidism.

This clonotype was seen many times. V and J are TRBV10-3 and TRBJ2-5; possible D gene TRBD2, 5 bases. The CDR3 has 17 residues. V lost 4 bases and J lost 5, with 23 bases in between. Germline lookup yields CDR1 ENHRY and CDR2 SYGVKD. The CDR3 sequence: CAISAKGQRLLGETQYF. Here the CDR3 DNA reads TGTGCCATCAGTGCTAAAGGCCAGCGGCTATTAGGGGAGACCCAGTACTTC.

The sample holds many counts of this clonotype. V gene TRBV7-9 combines with J gene TRBJ2-5, with 7 bases identical to TRBD1. The germline CDR1 and CDR2 sequences are SEHNR and FQNEAQ (reference sequence). The length of the CDR3 is 16 residues. J lost 2 bases, V lost 2 bases, and 8 bases had no gene match. CDR3 in amino acids: CASSLMKGQRQETQYF. The CDR3 DNA follows: TGTGCCAGCAGCTTAATGAAGGGACAGAGACAAGAGACCCAGTACTTC.

This clonotype was detected only a few times. The chain is built from TRBV19 and TRBJ1-1, with D perhaps TRBD1 (5 bases). Trimming cost V 5 bases and J 7 bases, with 17 bases left between them. Germline-derived CDR1 and CDR2 are LNHDA and SQIVND (reference sequence). The CDR3 contains 14 residues. The CDR3 sequence: CASSEAGRFHEAFF. DNA of the CDR3: TGTGCCAGTAGTGAGGCAGGGAGGTTCCATGAAGCTTTCTTT.

J is TRBJ1-1 and V is TRBV29-1, with D hard to call. Trimming took 8 bases from V and 3 from J, leaving 13 bases between them. This CDR3 region has 12 residues. Per the germline V gene, CDR1 is SQVTM and CDR2 is ANQGSEA. The CDR3 DNA follows: TGCAGCTCAGAAGGCTGGGACACTGAAGCTTTCTTT. As protein: CSSEGWDTEAFF.

This clonotype has a count of ten or more. The rearrangement links TRBV12-3 or TRBV12-4 to TRBJ2-5, with D unresolved. V lost 8 bases, J lost 4 bases, and 11 bases lay in between. The CDR3 has 12 residues. This CDR3 is CASALFGETQYF. The CDR3 DNA reads as TGTGCCAGCGCGTTATTCGGAGAGACCCAGTACTTC.

The table lists this clonotype with many counts. The chain employs TRBV11-2 and TRBJ1-1; D may be TRBD1 (5 bases). This CDR3 spans 14 amino acids. V was shortened by 2 bases and J by 6 bases, with 13 bases between the two germline ends. Germline loops: CDR1 SGHAT, CDR2 FQNNGV. CDR3 amino acids: CASSLPGLLAEAFF. The CDR3 region has the DNA TGTGCCAGCAGCTTACCAGGGTTATTGGCTGAAGCTTTCTTT.

The chain carries TRBV10-3 and TRBJ1-3; D may be TRBD1 (6 bases). Between the trimmed V and J ends, which lost 9 bases and 4 bases, there was a span of 13 bases. Germline CDR1 is ENHRY and CDR2 is SYGVKD. The CDR3 is 13 residues long. CDR3 in amino acids: CAIYTGSGNTIYF. The CDR3 coding sequence is TGTGCCATATACACAGGGTCCGGAAACACCATATATTTT.

This clonotype was seen ten or more times. The chain links TRBV2 to TRBJ1-1; a possible D gene is TRBD1 (6 bases). Trimming cost V 9 bases and J 0 bases, with 14 bases left between them. The CDR3 contains 14 residues. Per the germline V gene, CDR1 is SNHLY and CDR2 is FYNNEI. CDR3 residues: CAREFTGLNTEAFF. CDR3 bases: TGTGCCAGAGAATTTACAGGGCTGAACACTGAAGCTTTCTTT.

V is TRBV6-5 and J is TRBJ2-7, with 7 bases that match TRBD2. The CDR3 has 14 amino acids. Germline values: CDR1 MNHEY, CDR2 SVGAGI. V dropped 7 bases and J dropped 1; count of bases not matched to a gene: 7. CDR3 bases: TGTGCCAGCACGGCGGGAGTGCCTTCCTACGAGCAGTACTTC. Its protein product is CASTAGVPSYEQYF.

A note on this clonotype: A much larger clone lies one base from this, so it may be a read error. The chain joins TRBV6-1 to TRBJ1-6, with D unresolved. Germline CDR1 MNHNS, CDR2 SASEGT. CDR3 size: 12 residues. This CDR3 is CAISYAASPLHF. DNA of the CDR3: TGTGCCATCAGTTACGCCGCTTCACCCCTCCACTTT.

The V call is TRBV12-3 or TRBV12-4, the J call TRBJ1-1, with a tentative D call TRBD1 (5 bases). The CDR3 totals 14 residues. Trimming stripped 6 bases from V and 4 bases from J, with 15 bases between. Here the CDR3 reads CASRVAGVGTEAFF. CDR3 DNA: TGTGCCAGCAGGGTCGCGGGGGTGGGCACTGAAGCTTTCTTT.

This clonotype was seen at least ten times. V is TRBV6-5 and J is TRBJ1-5; weak D call: TRBD1 (6 bases). The CDR3 spans 16 residues. From germline, CDR1 is MNHEY and CDR2 SVGAGI. V was pared by 6 bases and J by 1 base, with 16 bases between. CDR3 DNA sequence: TGTGCCAGCAGCCCGAGTGGGGGGCAGAGCAATCAGCCCCAGCATTTT. Its protein product is CASSPSGGQSNQPQHF.

This chain links TRBV2 with TRBJ2-5, with TRBD1 matching 9 bases. Looked up from germline, CDR1 is SNHLY and CDR2 is FYNNEI. V gave up 6 bases and J gave up 2 bases; unmatched junction bases: 10. CDR3 length: 16 amino acids. CDR3 loop: CASRPDRGRMQETQYF. CDR3 coding DNA: TGTGCCAGCAGACCGGACAGGGGCAGGATGCAAGAGACCCAGTACTTC.

V and J are TRBV4-3 and TRBJ2-2, with D possibly TRBD2 on 6 matching bases. The germline V and J ends were trimmed by 0 bases and 11 bases, with 19 bases remaining between them. Looked up from germline, CDR1 is LGHNA and CDR2 is YSLEER. This CDR3 spans 16 amino acids. CDR3 sequence (DNA): TGCGCCAGCAGCCAAGATTTCCGGGAGTTACCTTTAGAGCTGTTTTTT. This gives the protein CASSQDFRELPLELFF.

This clonotype was counted between two and nine times. This chain connects TRBV12-3 or TRBV12-4 to TRBJ2-7, with D unclear. The V end lost 2 bases, the J end lost 0 bases, and 11 bases lay between the germline ends. The CDR3 consists of 15 residues. For the CDR3, the DNA is TGTGCCAGCAGTTTAATGGGCACGACCTCCTACGAGCAGTACTTC. It is translated as CASSLMGTTSYEQYF.

The chain employs TRBV6-6 and TRBJ2-7; D unresolved. Germline loops: CDR1 MNHNY, CDR2 SVGAGI (reference sequence). The CDR3 consists of 15 residues. The ends were cut back, 0 bases at V and 1 base at J, with 10 bases in the middle. In nucleotides, the CDR3 is TGTGCCAGCAGTTACTCGTCGCAGACATCCTACGAGCAGTACTTC. This encodes CASSYSSQTSYEQYF.

This clonotype was observed a handful of times. J is TRBJ2-7 and V is TRBV10-3, with D uncertain. The germline V and J ends were trimmed by 10 bases and 2 bases, with 15 bases remaining between them. Germline values: CDR1 ENHRY, CDR2 SYGVKD. CDR3 length: 13 amino acids. CDR3 residues: CASRTLRTYEQYF. CDR3 coding DNA: TGTGCCAGCAGGACCCTCCGGACCTACGAGCAGTACTTC.

This clonotype was seen ten or more times. The chain has TRBV12-3 or TRBV12-4 and TRBJ2-5, with no clear D. V lost 5 bases, J lost 5 bases, and 9 bases lay in between. The CDR3 has 12 residues. CDR3: CASSVGWETQYF. In nucleotides, the CDR3 is TGTGCCAGCAGTGTCGGGTGGGAGACCCAGTACTTC.

As DNA, the CDR3 is TGTGCCAGCAGTTACTCTGACAGGAACACTGAAGCTTTCTTT. Residues: CASSYSDRNTEAFF. The chain combines TRBV6-5 with TRBJ1-1; possible D gene TRBD1, 5 bases. Germline V gene sequence: CDR1 MNHEY, CDR2 SVGAGI. The CDR3 contains 14 residues. Trimming took 0 bases from V and 1 from J, leaving 6 bases between them.

This clonotype was counted at least ten times. The chain couples TRBV20-1 to TRBJ2-5; D may match TRBD1 or TRBD2 (5 bases each). From germline, CDR1 is DFQATT and CDR2 SNEGSKA (reference sequence). CDR3 length: 14 amino acids. Trimming took off 1 base at V and 3 bases at J, with 12 bases between the two ends. CDR3 nucleotides: TGCAGTGCTAGAGCCGGGACCTTTGAAGAGACCCAGTACTTC. This sequence encodes CSARAGTFEETQYF.

This clonotype was seen more than once but under ten times. The chain is built from TRBV7-2 and TRBJ2-7, with D unresolved. From germline, CDR1 is SGHTA and CDR2 FQGNSA. There are 13 residues in the CDR3. V shed 5 bases and J shed 3 bases, with 11 bases lying between them. As DNA, the CDR3 is TGTGCCAGCAGCCGGCGAGACCTCTACGAGCAGTACTTC. This encodes CASSRRDLYEQYF.

A note on this clonotype: One end of the junction varies from germline; a read error may be responsible. The chain is built from TRBV19 and TRBJ2-5; 10 nucleotides line up with TRBD2. The V gene's germline CDR1 is LNHDA and CDR2 SQIVND (reference sequence). CDR3 size: 17 residues. CDR3 DNA: TGTGCCAGTAGTGGGCAGGCTAGCGGGAGAGTAGCAGAGGCCCAGTACTTC. Translated, it gives CASSGQASGRVAEAQYF.

This chain joins TRBV7-2 and TRBJ1-5, with D uncertain. V was pared by 5 bases and J by 0 bases, with 14 bases between. CDR3 length: 16 amino acids. Germline V CDR1 and CDR2: SGHTA, FQGNSA. The CDR3 DNA sequence: TGTGCCAGCAGCCAAGATAGGCAGAATAGCAATCAGCCCCAGCATTTT. This encodes CASSQDRQNSNQPQHF.

On this clonotype: Possible read error: a much larger clone is one base away. The V gene is TRBV19, the J gene TRBJ2-7; TRBD2 might be the D (6 bases). The V gene's germline CDR1 is LNHDA and CDR2 SQIVND (reference sequence). CDR3 length: 14 residues. The CDR3 loop reads CASSSSRELGEQCF. The CDR3 DNA sequence: TGTGCCAGTAGTAGTTCCCGGGAGTTGGGCGAGCAGTGCTTC.

This clonotype was seen only a few times. This sequence joins TRBV7-2 and TRBJ1-2, with 9 bases that match TRBD1. The CDR3 has 15 amino acids. V shed 4 bases, J shed 8 bases, and the junction held 11 bases outside the gene matches. Germline V lookup: CDR1 SGHTA, CDR2 FQGNSA. The CDR3 coding sequence is TGTGCCAGCAGCTCGCAAGGGACAGGGTTAGGCGGCTACACCTTC. Protein product: CASSSQGTGLGGYTF.

This clonotype was detected only a few times. The chain links TRBV7-3 to TRBJ2-2; D remains ambiguous. Trimming pared 5 bases from V and 1 base from J, leaving 14 bases between. In germline, CDR1 is SGHTA, CDR2 FQGTGA. The length of the CDR3 is 16 residues. The CDR3 loop is CASSAQNVENTGELFF. Written as DNA, the CDR3 is TGTGCCAGCAGCGCGCAGAACGTGGAGAACACCGGGGAGCTGTTTTTT.